The entry below gives a single T cell receptor (beta chain) sequence along with its context. This sample stems from a study of blood T cell repertoires in COVID-19. Germline loops: CDR1 KGHSH, CDR2 LQKENI. This CDR3 is built from 15 residues. The V gene end was trimmed by 6 bases and the J gene end by 10 bases; junction bases not matched to a gene: 15. TCRdb's table, derived via immunoSEQ multiplex PCR, lists solely in-frame clones and lacks some. Of 250,000 or so clones in the sample, nearly 90% are singletons; the top ten hold approximately 2.1%. The sample comprised peripheral blood. The genes are TRBV18 and TRBJ2-1, with 7 bases matching TRBD2. This TCR was recovered from a woman in her sixties or seventies with COVID-19, enrolled during active disease. CDR3 in amino acids: CASSPPGLTDREQFF. The CDR3 region has the DNA TGTGCCAGCTCTCCGCCGGGACTAACCGACCGGGAGCAGTTCTTC.